A selection of T cell receptor beta chains follows, all from one sample in a study of Graves' ophthalmopathy and Graves' hyperthyroidism. TCRdb re-called the multiplex PCR reads through MiXCR, storing one row per CDR3 protein. The data hold about 230,000 distinct CDR3 sequences, with 45% to 55% observed a single time. Sequenced input: peripheral blood. The source is an adult man with Graves' ophthalmopathy. The CDR3 runs from the conserved cysteine through the conserved F or W. Fields, in order: clone size, J gene, V gene, D gene, CDR3 DNA, CDR3 protein. A D gene is named only where the DNA matches it firmly. Rows may omit the clone size; those that give it use once, few, many or a size class.

abundance: .; j_gene: TRBJ2-7; v_gene: TRBV5-5; d_gene: TRBD1; CDR3nt: TGTGCCAGCAGCTCGACAGGGGTGGACTACGAGCAGTACTTC; CDR3aa: CASSSTGVDYEQYF
abundance: many; j_gene: TRBJ1-5; v_gene: TRBV20-1; d_gene: .; CDR3nt: TGCAGTGCTAGTCGCGGAGGAGGGCAGCCCCAGCATTTT; CDR3aa: CSASRGGGQPQHF
abundance: few; j_gene: TRBJ1-1; v_gene: TRBV11-2; d_gene: .; CDR3nt: TGTGCCAGCAGCACCCAGACAGGAGTAACTGAAGCTTTCTTT; CDR3aa: CASSTQTGVTEAFF
abundance: few; j_gene: TRBJ1-5; v_gene: TRBV6-5; d_gene: TRBD1; CDR3nt: TGTGCCAGCAAACAGGGGGCGTATCAGCCCCAGCATTTT; CDR3aa: CASKQGAYQPQHF
abundance: few; j_gene: TRBJ1-5; v_gene: TRBV4-2; d_gene: .; CDR3nt: TGTGCCAGCAGCCACCAGGGGCCTAATCAGCCCCAGCATTTT; CDR3aa: CASSHQGPNQPQHF
abundance: .; j_gene: TRBJ1-2; v_gene: TRBV7-9; d_gene: TRBD1; CDR3nt: TGTGCCAGCAGCAACGGGACAGTTGGCTACACCTTC; CDR3aa: CASSNGTVGYTF
abundance: .; j_gene: TRBJ2-5; v_gene: TRBV11-2; d_gene: .; CDR3nt: TGTGCCAGCAGCCCCAGGGGTCGGGACACGGGTTGGGAGACCCAGTACTTC; CDR3aa: CASSPRGRDTGWETQYF
abundance: .; j_gene: TRBJ1-2; v_gene: TRBV4-1; d_gene: .; CDR3nt: TGCGCCAGCAGCCAAGTAGGAGCTAACTATGGCTACACCTTC; CDR3aa: CASSQVGANYGYTF
abundance: .; j_gene: TRBJ2-7; v_gene: TRBV6-5; d_gene: TRBD1; CDR3nt: TGTGCCAGCAGTTTTTGGGGACAGACCTACGAGCAGTACTTC; CDR3aa: CASSFWGQTYEQYF
abundance: few; j_gene: TRBJ2-2; v_gene: TRBV2; d_gene: TRBD1; CDR3nt: TGTGCCAGCCTACGGACAGGAATCGTCACCGGGGAGCTGTTTTTT; CDR3aa: CASLRTGIVTGELFF
abundance: .; j_gene: TRBJ1-1; v_gene: TRBV6-6; d_gene: TRBD1; CDR3nt: TGTGCCAGCAGTTACCGCACAGGGGGCGACGCTTTCTTT; CDR3aa: CASSYRTGGDAFF
abundance: .; j_gene: TRBJ2-7; v_gene: TRBV29-1; d_gene: TRBD2; CDR3nt: TGCAGCGCCAGACCCGGGACAGCGGGAGGGCAGTACTTC; CDR3aa: CSARPGTAGGQYF
abundance: .; j_gene: TRBJ1-5; v_gene: TRBV28; d_gene: .; CDR3nt: TGTGCCAGCAGTTCGGTAACTGCTTTCGAACGGCCCCAGCATTTT; CDR3aa: CASSSVTAFERPQHF
abundance: few; j_gene: TRBJ2-6; v_gene: TRBV28; d_gene: TRBD1; CDR3nt: TGTGCCAGCAGTTCGCCGGGACAGGTCTCTGGGGCCAACGTCCTGACTTTC; CDR3aa: CASSSPGQVSGANVLTF
abundance: .; j_gene: TRBJ1-2; v_gene: TRBV27; d_gene: .; CDR3nt: TGTGCCAGCAGTTTATCTGGTTACAGCTACTATGGCTACACCTTC; CDR3aa: CASSLSGYSYYGYTF
abundance: few; j_gene: TRBJ2-5; v_gene: TRBV20-1; d_gene: TRBD2; CDR3nt: TGCAGTGCTAGAGATACTAGCGGGAGGCGGGAGACCCAGTACTTC; CDR3aa: CSARDTSGRRETQYF
abundance: few; j_gene: TRBJ2-7; v_gene: TRBV9; d_gene: .; CDR3nt: TGTGCCAGCAGCGTAGCGGGAGCCTACGAGCAGTACTTC; CDR3aa: CASSVAGAYEQYF
abundance: .; j_gene: TRBJ1-1; v_gene: TRBV5-1; d_gene: TRBD1; CDR3nt: TGCGCCAGCAGCTGGGGACAGGCGGAAGGGAACACTGAAGCTTTCTTT; CDR3aa: CASSWGQAEGNTEAFF
abundance: .; j_gene: TRBJ1-1; v_gene: TRBV10-3; d_gene: .; CDR3nt: TGTGCCATCAGTTCCCTTGGGGGGCAGAGCGGAGAAGACACTGAAGCTTTCTTT; CDR3aa: CAISSLGGQSGEDTEAFF
abundance: few; j_gene: TRBJ2-7; v_gene: TRBV20-1; d_gene: .; CDR3nt: TGCAGTGCTGGAGGGACGGCTCGTAGCTCCTACGAGCAGTACTTC; CDR3aa: CSAGGTARSSYEQYF
abundance: .; j_gene: TRBJ1-1; v_gene: TRBV7-2; d_gene: .; CDR3nt: TGTGCCAGCAGCGAGGGGGTACAGAACACTGAAGCTTTCTTT; CDR3aa: CASSEGVQNTEAFF
abundance: .; j_gene: TRBJ1-4; v_gene: TRBV20-1; d_gene: TRBD1; CDR3nt: TGCAGTGCTGATGGGGCAGGGGGGGAAAAACTGTTTTTT; CDR3aa: CSADGAGGEKLFF
abundance: .; j_gene: TRBJ2-7; v_gene: TRBV15; d_gene: .; CDR3nt: TGTGCCACCAGCAGAGACCAAGTCGACGAGCAGTACTTC; CDR3aa: CATSRDQVDEQYF
abundance: .; j_gene: TRBJ1-1; v_gene: TRBV20-1; d_gene: .; CDR3nt: TGCAGTGCTGAGGGGGGAGGGAACACTGAAGCTTTCTTT; CDR3aa: CSAEGGGNTEAFF
abundance: .; j_gene: TRBJ2-5; v_gene: TRBV9; d_gene: .; CDR3nt: TGTGCCAGCAGCGTTGGCAGTGGCGGAGATACGCAGTACTTC; CDR3aa: CASSVGSGGDTQYF
abundance: .; j_gene: TRBJ1-6; v_gene: TRBV9; d_gene: TRBD1; CDR3nt: TGTGCCAGCAGTGACCGGACAGGGGATAATTCACCCCTCCACTTT; CDR3aa: CASSDRTGDNSPLHF
abundance: .; j_gene: TRBJ2-7; v_gene: TRBV11-2; d_gene: TRBD2; CDR3nt: TGTGCCAGCAGCTTAACAGCGGGAGGGTACGAGCAGTACTTC; CDR3aa: CASSLTAGGYEQYF
abundance: .; j_gene: TRBJ1-2; v_gene: TRBV5-1; d_gene: TRBD1; CDR3nt: TGCGCCAGCAGCTTGGCCGGGACAGACCGTAGTGGCTACACCTTC; CDR3aa: CASSLAGTDRSGYTF